This T cell receptor (beta chain) was recovered during a study of early T cells in non-severe SARS-CoV-2 infection. Looked up from germline, CDR1 is SGHRS and CDR2 is YFSETQ. With V trimmed by 4 bases and J by 1 base, 3 bases remained unmatched. The CDR3 consists of 16 residues. Each CDR3 protein is one row after TCRdb ran MiXCR on the 5' RACE reads. The repertoire holds 50,000 to 65,000 distinct CDR3 sequences, with roughly 10% as singletons. This clonotype was obtained from an adult who was a healthcare worker with PCR-confirmed SARS-CoV-2 infection or an uninfected control (not recorded which). The starting material was whole blood, obtained at baseline. This chain links TRBV5-1 with TRBJ2-5; 14 nucleotides agree with TRBD2. The DNA of the CDR3 is TGCGCCAGCAGCGCAGGACTAGCGGGGGGCCAAGAGACCCAGTACTTC. Translated, it gives CASSAGLAGGQETQYF.